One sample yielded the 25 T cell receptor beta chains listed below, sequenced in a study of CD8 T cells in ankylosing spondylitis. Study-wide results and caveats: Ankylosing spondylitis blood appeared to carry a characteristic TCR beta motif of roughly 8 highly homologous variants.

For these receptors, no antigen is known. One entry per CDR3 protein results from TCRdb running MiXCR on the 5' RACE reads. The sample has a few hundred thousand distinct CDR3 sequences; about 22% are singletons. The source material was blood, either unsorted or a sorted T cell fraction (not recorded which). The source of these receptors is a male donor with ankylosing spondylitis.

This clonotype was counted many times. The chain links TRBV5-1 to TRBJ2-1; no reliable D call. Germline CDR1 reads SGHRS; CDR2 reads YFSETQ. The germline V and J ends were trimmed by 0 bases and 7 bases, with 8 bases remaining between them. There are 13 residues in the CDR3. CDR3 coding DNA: TGCGCCAGCAGCTTGGGCGTAGAAAATGAGCAGTTCTTC. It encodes CASSLGVENEQFF.

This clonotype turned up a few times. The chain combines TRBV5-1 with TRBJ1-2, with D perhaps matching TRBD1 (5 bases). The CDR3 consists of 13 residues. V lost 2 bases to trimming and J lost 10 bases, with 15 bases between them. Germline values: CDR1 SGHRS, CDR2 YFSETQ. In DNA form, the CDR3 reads TGCGCCAGCAGCTTTGACCGGGGCGGAGACTACACCTTC. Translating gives CASSFDRGGDYTF.

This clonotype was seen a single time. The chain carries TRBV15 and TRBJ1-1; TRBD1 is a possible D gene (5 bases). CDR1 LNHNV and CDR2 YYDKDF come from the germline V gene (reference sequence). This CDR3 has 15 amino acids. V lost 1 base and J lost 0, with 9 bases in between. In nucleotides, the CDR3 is TGTGCCACCAGCAGAGGGGGGTATATGAACACTGAAGCTTTCTTT. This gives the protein CATSRGGYMNTEAFF.

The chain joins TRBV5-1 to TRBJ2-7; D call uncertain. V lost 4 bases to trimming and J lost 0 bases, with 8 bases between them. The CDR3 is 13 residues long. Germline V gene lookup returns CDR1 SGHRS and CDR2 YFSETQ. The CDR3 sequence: CASSDQVSYEQYF. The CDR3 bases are TGCGCCAGCAGCGACCAAGTCTCCTACGAGCAGTACTTC.

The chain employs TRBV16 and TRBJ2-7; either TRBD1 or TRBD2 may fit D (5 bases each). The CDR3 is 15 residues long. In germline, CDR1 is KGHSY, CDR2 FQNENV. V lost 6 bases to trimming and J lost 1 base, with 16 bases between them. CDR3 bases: TGTGCCAGCAGAATGGGCCGGGACGGGTCCTACGAGCAGTACTTC. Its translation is CASRMGRDGSYEQYF.

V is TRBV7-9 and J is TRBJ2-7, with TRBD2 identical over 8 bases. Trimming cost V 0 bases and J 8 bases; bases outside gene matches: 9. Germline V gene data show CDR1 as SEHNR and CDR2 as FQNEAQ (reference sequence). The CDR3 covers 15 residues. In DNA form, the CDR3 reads TGTGCCAGCAGCTTAGCGTCAGCGGGGGCCCATCAGCAGTACTTC. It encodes CASSLASAGAHQQYF.

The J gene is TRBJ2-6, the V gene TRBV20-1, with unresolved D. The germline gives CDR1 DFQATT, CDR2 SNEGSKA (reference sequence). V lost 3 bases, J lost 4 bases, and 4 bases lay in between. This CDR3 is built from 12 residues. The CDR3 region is CSARVGANVLTF. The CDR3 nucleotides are TGCAGTGCTAGGGTCGGGGCCAACGTCCTGACTTTC.

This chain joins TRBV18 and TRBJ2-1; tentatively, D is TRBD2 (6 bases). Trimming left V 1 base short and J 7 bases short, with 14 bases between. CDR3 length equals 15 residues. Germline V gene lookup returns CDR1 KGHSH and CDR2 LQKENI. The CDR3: CASSPRLMAGNEQFF. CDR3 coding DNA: TGTGCCAGCTCACCACGTCTGATGGCGGGGAATGAGCAGTTCTTC.

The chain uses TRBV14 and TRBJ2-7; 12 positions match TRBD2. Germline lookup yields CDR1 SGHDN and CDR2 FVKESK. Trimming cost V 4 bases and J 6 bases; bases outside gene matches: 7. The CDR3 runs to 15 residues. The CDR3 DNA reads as TGTGCCAGCAGCCTTAGACTAGCGGGAGCCGCCGAGCAGTACTTC. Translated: CASSLRLAGAAEQYF. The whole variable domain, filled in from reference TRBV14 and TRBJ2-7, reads EAGVTQFPSHSVIEKGQTVTLRCDPISGHDNLYWYRRVMGKEIKFLLHFVKESKQDESGMPNNRFLAERTGGTYSTLKVQPAELEDSGVYFCASSLRLAGAAEQYFGPGTRLTVT.

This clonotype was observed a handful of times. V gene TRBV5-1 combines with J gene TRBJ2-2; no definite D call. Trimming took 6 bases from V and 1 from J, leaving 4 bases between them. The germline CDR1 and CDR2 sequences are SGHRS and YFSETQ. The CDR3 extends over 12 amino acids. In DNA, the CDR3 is TGCGCCAGCATCGGGAACACCGGGGAGCTGTTTTTT. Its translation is CASIGNTGELFF.

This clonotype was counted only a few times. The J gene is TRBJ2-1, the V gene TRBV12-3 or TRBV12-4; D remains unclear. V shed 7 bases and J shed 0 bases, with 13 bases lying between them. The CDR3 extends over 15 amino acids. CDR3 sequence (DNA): TGTGCCAGCACCCAGACCGCGAGCTCCTACAATGAGCAGTTCTTC. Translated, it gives CASTQTASSYNEQFF.

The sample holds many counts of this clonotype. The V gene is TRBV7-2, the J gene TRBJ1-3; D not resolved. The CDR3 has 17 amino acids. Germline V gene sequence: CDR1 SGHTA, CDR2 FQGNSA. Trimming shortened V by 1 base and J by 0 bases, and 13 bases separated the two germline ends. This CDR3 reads CASSLGRFTFSGNTIYF. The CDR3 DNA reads TGTGCCAGCAGCTTAGGCAGGTTTACCTTCTCTGGAAACACCATATATTTT.

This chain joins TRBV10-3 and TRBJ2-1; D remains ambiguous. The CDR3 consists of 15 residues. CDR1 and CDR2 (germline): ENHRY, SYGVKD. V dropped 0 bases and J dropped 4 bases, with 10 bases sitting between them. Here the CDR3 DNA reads TGTGCCATCAGTGAGTCCTGGATACCTTACAATGAGCAGTTCTTC. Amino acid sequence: CAISESWIPYNEQFF.

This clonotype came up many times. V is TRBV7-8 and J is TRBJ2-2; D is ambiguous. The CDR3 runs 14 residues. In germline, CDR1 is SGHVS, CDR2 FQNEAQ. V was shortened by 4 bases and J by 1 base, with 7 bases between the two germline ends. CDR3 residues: CASSWSENTGELFF. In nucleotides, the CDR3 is TGTGCCAGCAGCTGGAGTGAGAACACCGGGGAGCTGTTTTTT.

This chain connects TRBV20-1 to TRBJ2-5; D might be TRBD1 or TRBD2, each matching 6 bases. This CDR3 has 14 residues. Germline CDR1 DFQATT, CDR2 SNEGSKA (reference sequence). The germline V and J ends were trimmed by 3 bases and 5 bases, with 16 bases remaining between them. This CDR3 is CSARGGQPRETQYF. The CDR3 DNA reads TGCAGTGCTAGGGGGGGCCAACCTCGGGAGACCCAGTACTTC.

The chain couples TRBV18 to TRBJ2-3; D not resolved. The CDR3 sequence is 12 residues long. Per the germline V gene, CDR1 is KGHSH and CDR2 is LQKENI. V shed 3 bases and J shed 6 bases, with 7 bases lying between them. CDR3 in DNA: TGTGCCAGCTCACCGGCCACCGATACGCAGTATTTT. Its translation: CASSPATDTQYF.

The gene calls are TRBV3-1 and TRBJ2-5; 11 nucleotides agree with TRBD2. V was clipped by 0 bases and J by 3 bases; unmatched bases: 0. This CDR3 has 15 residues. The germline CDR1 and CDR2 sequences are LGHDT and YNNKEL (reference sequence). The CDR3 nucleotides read TGTGCCAGCAGCCAAGAGGGACTAGCGGAAGAGACCCAGTACTTC. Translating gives CASSQEGLAEETQYF.

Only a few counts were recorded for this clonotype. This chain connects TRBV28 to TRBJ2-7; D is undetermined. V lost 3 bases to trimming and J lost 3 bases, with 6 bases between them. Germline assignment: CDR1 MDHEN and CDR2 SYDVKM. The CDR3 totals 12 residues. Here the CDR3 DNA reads TGTGCCAGCAGTTTTCAGTTCTACGAGCAGTACTTC. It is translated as CASSFQFYEQYF.

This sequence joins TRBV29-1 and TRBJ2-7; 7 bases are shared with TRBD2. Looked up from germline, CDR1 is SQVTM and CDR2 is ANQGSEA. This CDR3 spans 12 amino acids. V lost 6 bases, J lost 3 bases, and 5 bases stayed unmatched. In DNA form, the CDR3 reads TGCAGCGTGCAGCGGGGTGGCTACGAGCAGTACTTC. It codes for CSVQRGGYEQYF.

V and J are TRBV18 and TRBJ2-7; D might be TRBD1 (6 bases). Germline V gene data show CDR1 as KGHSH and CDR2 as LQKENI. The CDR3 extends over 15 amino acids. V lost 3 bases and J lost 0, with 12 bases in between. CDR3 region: CASSPDTGHSYEQYF. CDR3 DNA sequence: TGTGCCAGCTCACCTGACACGGGACACTCCTACGAGCAGTACTTC.

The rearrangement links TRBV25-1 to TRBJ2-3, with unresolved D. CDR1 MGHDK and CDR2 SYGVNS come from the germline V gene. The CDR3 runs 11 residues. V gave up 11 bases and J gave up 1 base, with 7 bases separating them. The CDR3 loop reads CARNGTDTQYF. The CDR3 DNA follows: TGTGCCCGGAATGGCACAGATACGCAGTATTTT.

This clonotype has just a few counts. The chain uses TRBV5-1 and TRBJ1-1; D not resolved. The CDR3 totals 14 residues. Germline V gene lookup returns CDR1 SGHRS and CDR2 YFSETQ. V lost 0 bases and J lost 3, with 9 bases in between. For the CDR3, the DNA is TGCGCCAGCAGCTTGGCAACACAGTACACTGAAGCTTTCTTT. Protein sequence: CASSLATQYTEAFF.

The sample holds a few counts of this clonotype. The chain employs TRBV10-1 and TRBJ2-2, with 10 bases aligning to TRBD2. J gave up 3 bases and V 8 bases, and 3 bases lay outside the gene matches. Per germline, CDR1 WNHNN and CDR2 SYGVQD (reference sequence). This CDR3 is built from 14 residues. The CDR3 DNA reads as TGCGCCAGCTCGAGCGGGAGGGACACCGGGGAGCTGTTTTTT. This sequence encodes CASSSGRDTGELFF.

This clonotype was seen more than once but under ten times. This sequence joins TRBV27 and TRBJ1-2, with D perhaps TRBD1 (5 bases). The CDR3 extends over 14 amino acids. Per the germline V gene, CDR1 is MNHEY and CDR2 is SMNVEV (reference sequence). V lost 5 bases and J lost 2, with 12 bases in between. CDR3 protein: CASSPNRGNYGYTF. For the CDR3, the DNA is TGTGCCAGCAGTCCCAACCGGGGGAACTATGGCTACACCTTC.

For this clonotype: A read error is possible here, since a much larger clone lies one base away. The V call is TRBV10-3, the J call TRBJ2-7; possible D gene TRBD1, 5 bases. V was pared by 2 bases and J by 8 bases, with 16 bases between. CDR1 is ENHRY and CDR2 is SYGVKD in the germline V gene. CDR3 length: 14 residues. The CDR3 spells CAISENRGAYKQYF. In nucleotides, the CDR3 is TGTGCCATCAGTGAGAATCGTGGGGCTTACAAGCAGTACTTC.